The rows below give T cell receptor beta chains drawn from one sample of a study of blood T cells in healthy people across ages. TCRdb recomputed calls from the 5' RACE reads with MiXCR, one row per CDR3 protein. The sample gives 2 million or so distinct CDR3 sequences, around 48% of which show up once; 2.1% is in the top ten. Specimen: blood. The receptor source for this set is a woman in her thirties or forties in good health. CDR3s include the opening cysteine and the closing phenylalanine or tryptophan. D genes are given only for firm matches. Some rows mark clone size as missing; the rest say once, few, many or name a class of expanded clone.

13 TRBJ2-7 - TRBV7-9 - TGTGCCAGCGGGGAGTCTGCCCCTCCCGAGCAGTACTTC CASGESAPPEQYF
15 TRBJ1-2 - TRBV27 few TGTGCCAGCAGTCCTACACGGGGGGCTAGGGATGGCTACACCTTC CASSPTRGARDGYTF
15 TRBJ2-4 - TRBV9 few TGTGCCAGCAGCCCCCACGGGGGAATGGGAAACATTCAGTACTTC CASSPHGGMGNIQYF
15 TRBJ2-7 TRBD2 TRBV6-6 few TGTGCCAGCAGTCCTCGGACTAGCGGGGTGTACGAGCAGTACTTC CASSPRTSGVYEQYF
15 TRBJ2-7 - TRBV11-3 - TGTGCCAGCAGCTTTGCAGCGGGCGTCGGCTACGAGCAGTACTTC CASSFAAGVGYEQYF
14 TRBJ1-2 TRBD1 TRBV2 - TGTGCCAGCAGTCCGGGACAGGCGTACTATGGCTACACCTTC CASSPGQAYYGYTF
13 TRBJ1-2 - TRBV24-1 - TGTGCCACCAATAACTGGGAAGGATATGGCTACACCTTC CATNNWEGYGYTF
12 TRBJ1-2 - TRBV12-3/TRBV12-4 - TGTGCCAGCACATCGCAGGGCAGGGGCTACACCTTC CASTSQGRGYTF
16 TRBJ2-3 TRBD2 TRBV7-2 few TGTGCCAGCAGCCTTGAGCGGGGGTCTCGCACAGATACGCAGTATTTT CASSLERGSRTDTQYF
14 TRBJ1-1 TRBD1 TRBV4-1 - TGCGCCAGCAGCCAGACAGGGGTCGTGCCTGAAGCTTTCTTT CASSQTGVVPEAFF
14 TRBJ2-3 - TRBV11-2 - TGTGCCAGCAGCTTTGTTATAAACACAGATACGCAGTATTTT CASSFVINTDTQYF
14 TRBJ2-1 - TRBV7-9 once TGTGCCAGCAGCCGAGGGGTAAGATCACGTGAGCAGTTCTTC CASSRGVRSREQFF
11 TRBJ1-2 TRBD1 TRBV28 - TGTGCCGGGGGACAGAACTATGGCTACACCTTC CAGGQNYGYTF
16 TRBJ1-2 - TRBV28 - TGTGCCAGCAGTTTATTAACGGGGGCGGGAGAGAGGGGCTACACCTTC CASSLLTGAGERGYTF
14 TRBJ2-3 - TRBV7-2 - TGTGCCAGCAGCGCCGATGGAGGCCCAGATACGCAGTATTTT CASSADGGPDTQYF
14 TRBJ1-6 - TRBV10-3 once TGTGCCATCAGTGAGTCACCGGGAAATTCACCCCTCCACTTT CAISESPGNSPLHF
16 TRBJ2-1 TRBD1 TRBV24-1 few TGTGCCACCAGTGAGGCAGGGGGTATCTCCTACAATGAGCAGTTCTTC CATSEAGGISYNEQFF
14 TRBJ1-5 TRBD1 TRBV7-8 - TGTGCCAGCAGCAGTATACAGGGGAATCAGCCCCAGCATTTT CASSSIQGNQPQHF
15 TRBJ1-1 TRBD1 TRBV6-6 - TGTGCCAGCAGTTACGCAACAGGGGGCGAGGTGGAAGCTTTCTTT CASSYATGGEVEAFF
16 TRBJ2-1 TRBD2 TRBV5-1 few TGTGCCAGCAGCTGGACTAGCGGTAGCTCCTACAATGAGCAGTTCTTC CASSWTSGSSYNEQFF
14 TRBJ2-2 TRBD1 TRBV20-1 few TGCAGTGCTGCTGGGACAGGGAACACCGGGGAGCTGTTTTTT CSAAGTGNTGELFF
14 TRBJ1-2 - TRBV11-2 - TGTGCCAGCACGGAGGGACGGGCGGGTTATGGCTACACCTTC CASTEGRAGYGYTF
14 TRBJ1-2 TRBD1 TRBV20-1 - TGCAGTGCTTGGGGGACAGAGCATAACTATGGCTACACCTTC CSAWGTEHNYGYTF
14 TRBJ2-5 - TRBV7-2 - TGTGCCAGCAGCCCGAGGCACGGAGGGGAGACCCAGTACTTC CASSPRHGGETQYF
15 TRBJ1-1 - TRBV5-4 - TGTGCCAGCAGCTTGAAGACAGGTCTGGGTCCTGAAGCTTTCTTT CASSLKTGLGPEAFF
14 TRBJ1-4 - TRBV18 few TGTGCCAGCTCTCCGGCAGCAACTAATGAAAAACTGTTTTTT CASSPAATNEKLFF
11 TRBJ2-3 - TRBV15 - TGTGCCACCAGCAACTCGGATACGCAGTATTTT CATSNSDTQYF
13 TRBJ1-2 - TRBV29-1 - TGCAGCGTGGCCACACAGAGCCCCTATGGCTACACCTTC CSVATQSPYGYTF
15 TRBJ2-1 TRBD1 TRBV28 - TGTGCCAGCAGTTTATCCGGACAGGGGGTTGGTGAGCAGTTCTTC CASSLSGQGVGEQFF
13 TRBJ1-1 - TRBV9 - TGTGCCAGCAGCGTCCGAGGGAGGGGAGACGCTTTCTTT CASSVRGRGDAFF
15 TRBJ1-2 - TRBV14 - TGTGCCAGCAGCCAAGGCTTGGTTACTTTCGATGGCTACACCTTC CASSQGLVTFDGYTF
18 TRBJ2-7 - TRBV6-5 - TGTGCCAGCAGTTACCGAGCCGTCAGGATGGGAGAGCCCTACGAGCAGTACTTC CASSYRAVRMGEPYEQYF
14 TRBJ2-7 - TRBV3-1 - TGTGCCAGCAGCCAGGGCAGGGTCGCAGGCGAGCAGTACTTC CASSQGRVAGEQYF
16 TRBJ1-6 - TRBV3-1 - TGTGCCAGCAGCCCCTATGGTGGGACTTATAATTCACCCCTCCACTTT CASSPYGGTYNSPLHF
17 TRBJ1-2 - TRBV6-2/TRBV6-3 - TGTGCCAGCACTAGGGCGGAGGGGACGCCAACGAACTATGGCTACACCTTC CASTRAEGTPTNYGYTF
17 TRBJ2-7 TRBD2 TRBV6-1 - TGTGCCAGCTCCCGGACTAGCGGGGCACTTAAGTCCTACGAGCAGTACTTC CASSRTSGALKSYEQYF
14 TRBJ1-5 - TRBV27 - TGTGCCAGCAGTTTTAGGGGCAGCAATCAGCCCCAGCATTTT CASSFRGSNQPQHF
13 TRBJ2-1 - TRBV27 - TGTGCCAGCAGTAAGGGTAGCTACAATGAGCAGTTCTTC CASSKGSYNEQFF
14 TRBJ1-4 TRBD1 TRBV11-2 - TGTGCCAGCAGCTTAGGGACAGGGCATGGAAAACTGTTTTTT CASSLGTGHGKLFF
15 TRBJ2-7 - TRBV28 few TGTGCCAGCAGTTTTTGGGGGGCAAGATCCTACGAGCAGTACTTC CASSFWGARSYEQYF
13 TRBJ2-7 TRBD2 TRBV28 - TGTGCCAGCACCCCGTCGACGGGGGGCGAGCAGTACTTC CASTPSTGGEQYF
13 TRBJ1-2 - TRBV9 - TGTGCCAGCAGCGTATCGGGGGAGGAAGGCTACACCTTC CASSVSGEEGYTF
17 TRBJ1-2 - TRBV7-2 - TGTGCCAGCAGCTTAGAGGCAGCAACCATTAGGAGCTATGGCTACACCTTC CASSLEAATIRSYGYTF
11 TRBJ2-5 TRBD1 TRBV2 few TGTGCCAGCAGTGAAGACAGGGGGGAGTACTTC CASSEDRGEYF
15 TRBJ2-7 TRBD2 TRBV7-2 once TGTGCCAGCAGCTTTAGCGGGGGGCACTACAATGAGCAGTACTTC CASSFSGGHYNEQYF
16 TRBJ2-7 - TRBV7-9 - TGTGCCAGCAGCTCGCTGCAGGGTGAGCGCTACAATGAGCAGTACTTC CASSSLQGERYNEQYF
14 TRBJ2-1 - TRBV10-3 - TGTGCCATCAGTGAGGGGGACTGGAGTAATGAGCGGTTCTTC CAISEGDWSNERFF
13 TRBJ1-2 TRBD1 TRBV5-6 - TGTGCCAGCAGCTTGGAGGGACAGGGTGACTACACCTTC CASSLEGQGDYTF
16 TRBJ2-7 - TRBV5-1 - TGCGCCAGCAGCAACCGGGACACCGGCTCCTACAATGAGCAGTACTTC CASSNRDTGSYNEQYF
14 TRBJ2-7 TRBD1 TRBV24-1 - TGTGCCACCAATGACCGTGGGACAGGGAACGAGCAGTACTTC CATNDRGTGNEQYF
15 TRBJ1-2 - TRBV3-1 few TGTGCCAGCAGCCAAGATACGACAGTCTACTATGGCTACACCTTC CASSQDTTVYYGYTF
14 TRBJ2-7 - TRBV6-2/TRBV6-3 few TGTGCCAGCAGTGCGTCCGGGGACACCTACGAGCAGTACTTC CASSASGDTYEQYF
13 TRBJ2-4 - TRBV20-1 - TGCAGCGGGAGTGGGCTCGGCAAAAACATTCAGTACTTC CSGSGLGKNIQYF
18 TRBJ2-1 TRBD2 TRBV6-1 - TGTGCCAGCACAAGACTAGCGGGGGGGCCAAGCTCCTACAATGAGCAGTTCTTC CASTRLAGGPSSYNEQFF
14 TRBJ2-7 - TRBV20-1 - TGCAGTGCTAGAGCGGACAGTAAAGCCTACGAGCAGTACTTC CSARADSKAYEQYF
13 TRBJ1-5 - TRBV25-1 few TGTGCCAGCAGCCGATCGGACGGTCAGCCCCAGCATTTT CASSRSDGQPQHF
17 TRBJ2-5 TRBD2 TRBV9 - TGTGCCAGCAGCGTCTTTGGACTAGCGGGGGGCGGGGAGACCCAGTACTTC CASSVFGLAGGGETQYF
15 TRBJ2-1 - TRBV7-6 - TGTGCCAGCAGCGCTGGACCAGCTTCCTACAATGAGCAGTTCTTC CASSAGPASYNEQFF
14 TRBJ2-3 - TRBV20-1 few TGCAGTGCTAGAGATGTATTGGGGGGAGATACGCAGTATTTT CSARDVLGGDTQYF
15 TRBJ1-1 - TRBV5-1 - TGCGCCAGCAGCCCCGGGGACCGGGCGGTGACTGAAGCTTTCTTT CASSPGDRAVTEAFF